The 20 T cell receptor beta chains reported below all come from one sample, sequenced in a study of T cell clones after liver transplantation. This table comes from immunoSEQ multiplex PCR, and its TCRdb copy is limited to in-frame clones, with some not included. The sample lists tens of thousands of clones; around 70% were seen once. Sequenced material: CD4+ T cells from blood, taken at the 22-month timepoint. These receptors all stem from a human patient who received a liver transplant. Some of the T cells might come from the graft donor.

The V and J genes are TRBV20-1 and TRBJ2-3; D unresolved. V was shortened by 3 bases and J by 11 bases, with 9 bases between the two germline ends. CDR3 length equals 10 residues. Germline CDR1 is DFQATT and CDR2 is SNEGSKA (reference sequence). CDR3 nucleotide sequence: TGCAGTGCTAGGAGGTCAAAGCAGTATTTT. It specifies CSARRSKQYF.

The CDR3 protein is CASSKDRGRSYEQYF. The CDR3 nucleotides are TGTGCCAGCAGCAAGGACAGGGGACGATCCTACGAGCAGTACTTC. V and J are TRBV21-1 and TRBJ2-7; TRBD1, as called in the table, went unchecked against the DNA. TRBV21-1 is assigned pseudogene status. CDR3 size: 15 residues.

The V call is TRBV13, the J call TRBJ1-6; no clear D gene. Germline assignment: CDR1 PRHDT and CDR2 FYEKMQ (reference sequence). Trimming took off 6 bases at V and 5 bases at J, with 8 bases between the two ends. The CDR3 extends over 13 amino acids. In DNA, the CDR3 is TGTGCCAGCAGTCAACAACATAATTCACCCCTCCACTTT. This encodes CASSQQHNSPLHF. Full variable domain (rest looked up from reference TRBV13 and TRBJ1-6): AAGVIQSPRHLIKEKRETATLKCYPIPRHDTVYWYQQGPGQDPQFLISFYEKMQSDKGSIPDRFSAQQFSDYHSELNMSSLELGDSALYFCASSQQHNSPLHFGNGTRLTVT.

The chain combines TRBV28 with TRBJ1-4; D possibly corresponds to TRBD1 (6 bases). The V and J ends lost 8 bases and 5 bases respectively, with 18 bases between them. CDR1 is MDHEN and CDR2 is SYDVKM in the germline V gene. This CDR3 region has 15 residues. The CDR3 nucleotides are TGTGCCAGCTTTAGTATTGGGCAGGGGAATGAAAAACTGTTTTTT. This sequence encodes CASFSIGQGNEKLFF.

The chain combines TRBV30 with TRBJ2-2; 7 nucleotides line up with TRBD1. CDR3 size: 14 residues. The J segment lost 6 bases and the V segment lost 4 bases, leaving 8 bases of the junction unmatched. Germline values: CDR1 GTSNPN, CDR2 SVGIG (reference sequence). The CDR3 loop reads CAWKGTATPGELFF. The DNA for the CDR3 is TGTGCCTGGAAAGGGACAGCCACCCCCGGGGAGCTGTTTTTT.

The chain uses TRBV5-4 and TRBJ2-5; unclear D gene. Trimming pared 1 base from V and 3 bases from J, leaving 1 base between. Germline V gives CDR1 SGHNT, CDR2 YYREEE (reference sequence). CDR3 length: 11 residues. For the CDR3, the DNA is TGTGCCAGCAGCTTGAAAGAGACCCAGTACTTC. It is translated as CASSLKETQYF.

This rearrangement joins TRBV6-1 to TRBJ2-3, with a weak D call TRBD2 (6 bases). The CDR3 totals 17 residues. The V and J ends lost 1 base and 0 bases respectively, with 14 bases between them. Per germline, CDR1 MNHNS and CDR2 SASEGT. The DNA for the CDR3 is TGTGCCAGCAGTGAAGGCGCGGGACCCTCTAGCACAGATACGCAGTATTTT. Its translation is CASSEGAGPSSTDTQYF.

The V call is TRBV6-5, the J call TRBJ2-1; possibly TRBD1 for D (8 bases). CDR1 MNHEY and CDR2 SVGAGI come from the germline V gene. V was shortened by 6 bases and J by 8 bases, with 20 bases between the two germline ends. The CDR3 is 15 residues long. The CDR3 sequence is CASSPGQGGRYEQFF. The CDR3 region has the DNA TGTGCCAGCAGCCCCGGACAGGGAGGGCGTTATGAGCAGTTCTTC.

The V call is TRBV21-1, the J call TRBJ2-1; the table's D gene call, TRBD1, was not cross checked with the DNA. TRBV21-1 is a listed pseudogene. The CDR3 is made up of 16 amino acids. Here the CDR3 DNA reads TGTGCCAGCAGCAGGACTCCGGGACAGGGGGAGGATGAGCAGTTCTTC. Protein product: CASSRTPGQGEDEQFF.

The rearrangement joins TRBV5-1 to TRBJ2-3; 11 bases fit TRBD2. The CDR3 runs to 15 residues. The V segment lost 0 bases and the J segment 4 bases; nucleotides outside the gene matches: 1. The germline gives CDR1 SGHRS, CDR2 YFSETQ. This CDR3 reads CASSLGLAGPDTQYF. The DNA for the CDR3 is TGCGCCAGCAGCTTGGGACTAGCGGGACCAGATACGCAGTATTTT.

The V and J genes are TRBV5-6 and TRBJ2-7; TRBD1 is a possible D gene (6 bases). From germline, CDR1 is SGHDT and CDR2 YYEEEE. The length of the CDR3 is 18 residues. Trimming left V 3 bases short and J 1 base short, with 23 bases between. Written as DNA, the CDR3 is TGTGCCAGCAGCTCCCCGGGGCGGATTTGGGGACAATCCTACGAGCAGTACTTC. Translation: CASSSPGRIWGQSYEQYF.

The chain joins TRBV5-6 to TRBJ1-5; TRBD1 aligns across 9 bases. In germline, CDR1 is SGHDT, CDR2 YYEEEE. This CDR3 region has 15 residues. Germline trimming cut 2 bases from V and 9 bases from J; bases unmatched to any gene: 9. CDR3 nucleotide sequence: TGTGCCAGCAGCTTATGGGACAGGGCCGGGGGGCCCCAGCATTTT. This encodes CASSLWDRAGGPQHF.

This clone was observed a handful of times. The rearrangement uses TRBV14 and TRBJ2-7, with D uncertain. Trimming removed 6 bases from V and 4 bases from J, with 16 bases in between. The CDR3 extends over 14 amino acids. Germline-derived CDR1 and CDR2 are SGHDN and FVKESK. The CDR3 DNA follows: TGTGCCAGCAGTGAAGGAGACACCTTATACGAGCAGTACTTC. It codes for CASSEGDTLYEQYF.

This chain connects TRBV23-1 to TRBJ2-6; 10 positions agree with TRBD1. TRBV23-1 is designated an ORF whose function remains uncertain. This CDR3 comprises 18 residues. After removal of 4 bases from V and 0 bases from J, the junction contained 6 bases not matched to a gene. The CDR3 reads CASSRRTGGGSGANVLTF. The CDR3 coding sequence is TGCGCCAGCAGTCGACGGACAGGGGGGGGCTCTGGGGCCAACGTCCTGACTTTC.

V and J are TRBV27 and TRBJ1-6; the D gene is possibly TRBD1 (6 bases). The V end lost 7 bases, the J end lost 6 bases, and 16 bases lay between the germline ends. Germline V CDR1 and CDR2: MNHEY, SMNVEV (reference sequence). The CDR3 has 15 amino acids. The CDR3 DNA sequence: TGTGCCAGCAAGTTAGCCACAGGGCCTAATTCACCCCTCCACTTT. It is translated as CASKLATGPNSPLHF.

The chain has TRBV10-3 and TRBJ2-1; 10 bases agree with TRBD2. Germline CDR1 and CDR2: ENHRY and SYGVKD. The length of the CDR3 is 14 residues. The V gene end was trimmed by 2 bases and the J gene end by 8 bases; junction bases not matched to a gene: 3. The CDR3 loop reads CAISERGTSDEQFF. The CDR3 coding sequence is TGTGCCATCAGTGAGCGGGGGACTAGCGATGAGCAGTTCTTC.

The rearrangement uses TRBV5-6 and TRBJ2-2, with 8 bases that match TRBD2. From germline, CDR1 is SGHDT and CDR2 YYEEEE. Trimming cost V 4 bases and J 6 bases; bases outside gene matches: 11. The CDR3 is made up of 16 amino acids. CDR3 nucleotide sequence: TGTGCCAGCAGCGATACGATAGCGCGGGGGGCCGGGGAGCTGTTTTTT. Translating it yields CASSDTIARGAGELFF.

The chain combines TRBV30 with TRBJ1-6; 8 bases fit TRBD1. The CDR3 contains 14 residues. Germline CDR1 and CDR2: GTSNPN and SVGIG (reference sequence). V lost 0 bases, J lost 9 bases, and 4 bases stayed unmatched. CDR3 in DNA: TGTGCCTGGAGTGTGGGCAGGGGGCGTTCACCCCTCCACTTT. Protein: CAWSVGRGRSPLHF.

This sequence joins TRBV30 and TRBJ1-5; D gene ambiguous. V was shortened by 1 base and J by 6 bases, with 10 bases between the two germline ends. Germline CDR1 reads GTSNPN; CDR2 reads SVGIG (reference sequence). CDR3 size: 13 residues. The CDR3 DNA is TGTGCCTGGAGTGCGGGCGCGGGTCAGCCCCAGCATTTT. Translated: CAWSAGAGQPQHF. The full variable domain, rest sourced from reference TRBV30 and TRBJ1-5, is SQTIHQWPATLVQPVGSPLSLECTVEGTSNPNLYWYRQAAGRGLQLLFYSVGIGQISSEVPQNLSASRPQDRQFILSSKKLLLSDSGFYLCAWSAGAGQPQHFGDGTRLSIL.

In its sample, this clone was seen a few times. This chain uses TRBV6-6 with TRBJ2-7, with 9 bases that match TRBD1. The germline V gene encodes CDR1 MNHNY and CDR2 SVGAGI (reference sequence). J lost 4 bases, V lost 6 bases, and 4 bases had no gene match. The CDR3 runs 13 residues. CDR3 in amino acids: CASSDRGGYEQYF. In DNA, the CDR3 is TGTGCCAGCAGCGACAGGGGGGGTTACGAGCAGTACTTC.